The rows below give T cell receptor beta chains drawn from one sample of a study of PD-1 blockade in classical Hodgkin lymphoma. Clones were read by immunoSEQ multiplex PCR, and TCRdb kept only the in-frame ones, dropping some. This sample has approximately 23,000 clones; approximately 91% occur once, and the top ten carry around 0.4%. Specimen: CD4+ T cells from blood. The receptors were sampled from a human donor with classical Hodgkin lymphoma. Each CDR3 is given with its conserved first and last residue. The D gene is left open where the match is weak. The size entry is marked missing in some rows and otherwise reads once, few, many or a size class.

>TRBV27|TRBD1|TRBJ2-5|NA
CASSQGTDNSQETQYF
TGTGCCAGCAGTCAGGGGACAGACAATTCGCAAGAGACCCAGTACTTC
>TRBV19|NA|TRBJ2-1|NA
CASSLGTGIAYNEQFF
TGTGCCAGTAGTTTGGGTACGGGTATCGCCTACAATGAGCAGTTCTTC
>TRBV27|TRBD2|TRBJ2-7|NA
CASSLSDGGEQYF
TGTGCCAGCAGTTTATCGGACGGGGGGGAGCAGTACTTC
>TRBV29-1|NA|TRBJ1-1|NA
CSGGQNTEAFF
TGCAGCGGTGGACAGAACACTGAAGCTTTCTTT
>TRBV7-6|NA|TRBJ2-2|NA
CASSLALQGTGELFF
TGTGCCAGCAGCTTAGCACTCCAGGGTACCGGGGAGCTGTTTTTT
>TRBV29-1|NA|TRBJ2-3|NA
CSSIYPGTDTQYF
TGCAGCTCCATTTACCCCGGCACAGATACGCAGTATTTT
>TRBV9|NA|TRBJ2-5|NA
CASSKTGIQETQYF
TGTGCCAGCAGCAAAACAGGGATACAAGAGACCCAGTACTTC
>TRBV5-1|NA|TRBJ1-2|NA
CATEGGNGYGYTF
TGCGCCACCGAAGGAGGTAATGGTTATGGCTACACCTTC
>TRBV4-3|NA|TRBJ1-1|NA
CASSQDRGENTEAFF
TGCGCCAGCAGCCAAGATCGGGGGGAGAACACTGAAGCTTTCTTT
>TRBV5-4|NA|TRBJ1-5|NA
CASSRGLTNQPQHF
TGTGCCAGCAGCCGCGGACTGACCAATCAGCCCCAGCATTTT
>TRBV7-2|NA|TRBJ2-3|NA
CASSRTNLVSSTDTQYF
TGTGCCAGCAGCCGGACTAACTTAGTCTCCTCAACAGATACGCAGTATTTT
>TRBV2|TRBD2|TRBJ2-3|NA
CASSGRESDTQYF
TGTGCCAGCAGTGGGCGGGAGTCAGATACGCAGTATTTT
>TRBV2|NA|TRBJ2-2|NA
CASRVQGNTGELFF
TGTGCCAGCAGGGTCCAGGGAAACACCGGGGAGCTGTTTTTT
>TRBV2|TRBD2|TRBJ2-1|NA
CASRRLAGPTNEQFF
TGTGCCAGCAGACGACTAGCGGGCCCCACCAATGAGCAGTTCTTC
>TRBV7-9|TRBD1|TRBJ1-2|NA
CASFVARGDRADYGYTF
TGTGCCAGCTTTGTTGCCAGAGGGGACAGGGCAGACTATGGCTACACCTTC
>TRBV28|TRBD1|TRBJ2-7|NA
CASSPGGTGNYEQYF
TGTGCCAGCAGTCCCGGGGGGACAGGGAACTACGAGCAGTACTTC
>TRBV10-3|NA|TRBJ2-1|NA
CAISESKGGKEQFF
TGTGCCATCAGTGAGTCGAAGGGCGGGAAAGAGCAGTTCTTC
>TRBV7-2|TRBD2|TRBJ2-1|NA
CASSSYSGGGEQFF
TGTGCCAGCAGCTCTTATAGCGGGGGAGGTGAGCAGTTCTTC
>TRBV5-6|NA|TRBJ1-2|NA
CASSPPPTRLGYGYTF
TGTGCCAGCAGCCCGCCCCCAACACGATTAGGCTATGGCTACACCTTC
>TRBV5-1|TRBD2|TRBJ2-3|NA
CASSSKLAATGTQYF
TGCGCCAGCAGCTCAAAACTAGCGGCTACCGGTACGCAGTATTTT
>TRBV2|NA|TRBJ1-1|few
CASSEHRYLNTEAFF
TGTGCCAGCAGTGAACACAGGTACTTGAACACTGAAGCTTTCTTT
>TRBV5-1|NA|TRBJ1-5|few
CASSLQGSDQPQHF
TGCGCCAGCAGCCTACAGGGTTCGGATCAGCCCCAGCATTTT
>TRBV5-1|NA|TRBJ1-4|NA
CASSLEGSDNEKLFF
TGCGCCAGCAGCTTGGAGGGGTCGGACAATGAAAAACTGTTTTTT
>TRBV19|NA|TRBJ2-6|NA
CASSITGVSGANVLTF
TGTGCCAGTAGTATAACGGGCGTCTCTGGGGCCAACGTCCTGACTTTC
>TRBV2|TRBD1|TRBJ1-1|NA
CASSGVRGGNTEAFF
TGTGCCAGCAGTGGAGTCAGGGGGGGGAACACTGAAGCTTTCTTT
>TRBV29-1|NA|TRBJ2-6|NA
CSVRPRSGANVLTF
TGCAGCGTCCGACCTCGCTCTGGGGCCAACGTCCTGACTTTC
>TRBV19|NA|TRBJ2-6|NA
CASSPLFSGANVLTF
TGTGCCAGTAGTCCTTTATTTAGTGGGGCCAACGTCCTGACTTTC
>TRBV7-2|NA|TRBJ1-1|NA
CASSLVAAAEAFF
TGTGCCAGCAGCTTAGTCGCCGCTGCTGAAGCTTTCTTT
>TRBV6-1|TRBD2|TRBJ2-5|NA
CASRLAGGPRETQYF
TGTGCCAGCAGGCTAGCGGGAGGACCAAGAGAGACCCAGTACTTC
>TRBV6-5|TRBD1|TRBJ1-6|NA
CASSYAGQGLNSPLHF
TGTGCCAGCAGTTACGCGGGACAGGGGTTAAATTCACCCCTCCACTTT
>TRBV19|NA|TRBJ2-3|NA
CATRVAYSTDTQYF
TGTGCCACCCGGGTAGCCTATAGCACAGATACGCAGTATTTT
>TRBV28|NA|TRBJ2-2|NA
CASSLVRSPGELFF
TGTGCCAGCAGTTTAGTCCGTTCACCCGGGGAGCTGTTTTTT
>TRBV7-9|NA|TRBJ1-1|NA
CASSPWAEAFF
TGTGCCAGCAGCCCCTGGGCTGAAGCTTTCTTT
>TRBV5-4|NA|TRBJ1-6|NA
CASSLDPPGLGSPLHF
TGTGCCAGCAGCTTGGATCCGCCAGGTTTAGGATCACCCCTCCACTTT
>TRBV27|TRBD1|TRBJ2-6|NA
CASRPRDSLSSGANVLTF
TGTGCCAGCAGACCCCGGGACAGTCTCTCCTCTGGGGCCAACGTCCTGACTTTC
>TRBV15|NA|TRBJ1-1|few
CATSSHTRGEAFF
TGTGCCACCAGCAGCCACACCCGAGGTGAAGCTTTCTTT
>TRBV19|TRBD1|TRBJ1-2|NA
CASRKVGGLGYTF
TGTGCCAGTAGGAAGGTAGGGGGCCTTGGCTACACCTTC
>TRBV16|NA|TRBJ1-2|NA
CASSPLARQGLYGYTF
TGTGCCAGCAGCCCACTGGCCAGGCAGGGGCTCTATGGCTACACCTTC
>TRBV5-5|TRBD1|TRBJ1-4|once
CASSAGQGLGEKLFF
TGTGCCAGCAGCGCAGGACAGGGACTAGGAGAAAAACTGTTTTTT
>TRBV28|NA|TRBJ2-3|NA
CASSSLPGVGSDTQYF
TGTGCCAGCAGTTCCCTCCCGGGGGTCGGGTCAGATACGCAGTATTTT
>TRBV19|NA|TRBJ2-7|few
CASSIRGPYEQYF
TGTGCCAGTAGTATCCGCGGTCCCTACGAGCAGTACTTC
>TRBV5-5|NA|TRBJ2-1|NA
CASSPEGETWNEQFF
TGTGCCAGCAGCCCGGAGGGGGAGACCTGGAATGAGCAGTTCTTC
>TRBV6-6|NA|TRBJ2-3|NA
CASSPAPDTQYF
TGTGCCAGCAGCCCGGCCCCAGATACGCAGTATTTT
>TRBV5-4|NA|TRBJ1-1|NA
CASSLWGGCGNTEAFF
TGTGCCAGCAGCTTGTGGGGGGGGTGTGGAAACACTGAAGCTTTCTTT
>TRBV19|TRBD2|TRBJ2-5|NA
CASSIAGGLETQYF
TGTGCCAGTAGTATCGCGGGGGGGCTAGAGACCCAGTACTTC
>TRBV30|TRBD1|TRBJ1-2|NA
CAFLMGQGANYGYTF
TGTGCCTTTTTAATGGGACAGGGAGCTAACTATGGCTACACCTTC